A single TCR beta chain is shown here with its context. Its target is unknown. Sequencing was performed with immunoSEQ multiplex PCR; in TCRdb, only in-frame clones are kept and a portion is missing. The table lists about 190,000 clones, more than 75% of them singletons. The source of the sample is a study of cytomegalovirus exposure and HLA in healthy donors. General study results and limits: Rare TCR sequences dominated, though some public TCRs recurred in many donors.

CDR3 length equals 14 residues. The ends lost 4 bases at V and 1 base at J; junction bases unmatched: 3. Germline V gene sequence: CDR1 MDHEN, CDR2 SYDVKM. The chain links TRBV28 to TRBJ2-5, with 7 nucleotides matching TRBD2. This sequence was found in a man aged 18 to 30 in good health and CMV-seropositive. Sequenced input: PBMCs. CDR3 sequence: CASSSPSGQETQYF. For the CDR3, the DNA is TGTGCCAGCAGTTCACCTAGCGGCCAAGAGACCCAGTACTTC.